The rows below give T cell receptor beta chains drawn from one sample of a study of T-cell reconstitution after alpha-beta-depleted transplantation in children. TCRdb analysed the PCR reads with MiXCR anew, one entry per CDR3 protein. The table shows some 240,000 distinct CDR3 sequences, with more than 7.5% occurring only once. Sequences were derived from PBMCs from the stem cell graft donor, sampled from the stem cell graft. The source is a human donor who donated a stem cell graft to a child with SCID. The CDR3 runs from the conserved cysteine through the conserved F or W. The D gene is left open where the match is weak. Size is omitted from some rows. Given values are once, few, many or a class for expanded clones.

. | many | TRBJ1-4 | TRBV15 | TGTGCCACCAGCACGCCGGGACAAGGGGACGAAAAACTGTTTTTT | CATSTPGQGDEKLFF
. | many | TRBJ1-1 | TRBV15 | TGTGCCACCAGCAGAGATTTTCAGGGGAACACTGAAGCTTTCTTT | CATSRDFQGNTEAFF
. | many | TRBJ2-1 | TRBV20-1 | TGCAGTGCTACTCCCGGGGGTTACTCCTACAATGAGCAGTTCTTC | CSATPGGYSYNEQFF
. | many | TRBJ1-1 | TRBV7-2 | TGTGCCAGCCAAAGGAGCGGGGACACTGAAGCTTTCTTT | CASQRSGDTEAFF
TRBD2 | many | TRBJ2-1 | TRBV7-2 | TGTGCCAGCAGCCCCCACGGGGCTAGCGGGAGCTACAATGAGCAGTTCTTC | CASSPHGASGSYNEQFF
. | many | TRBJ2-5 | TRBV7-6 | TGTGCCAGCAGCTTAACCTCGTCCCCCCCGGGGAGTTGGCCAGAGACCCAGTACTTC | CASSLTSSPPGSWPETQYF
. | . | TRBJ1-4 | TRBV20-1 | TGCAGTGCTAGAGATTCGGGTGCAGCAGGGAATGAAAAACTGTTTTTT | CSARDSGAAGNEKLFF
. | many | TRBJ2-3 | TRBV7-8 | TGTGCCAGCAGCGCTCGACTCACAGATACGCAGTATTTT | CASSARLTDTQYF
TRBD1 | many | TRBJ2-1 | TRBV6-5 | TGTGCCAGCAGTCCGGAACAGGGGGAGAGCTCCTACAATGAGCAGTTCTTC | CASSPEQGESSYNEQFF
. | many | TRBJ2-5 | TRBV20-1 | TGCAGTGCTAGAGAGCACAAAAGAGGTCAAGAGACCCAGTACTTC | CSAREHKRGQETQYF
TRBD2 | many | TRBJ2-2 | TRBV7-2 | TGTGCCAGCAGCTTCCTGACGGGACTAGATGGGACCGGGGAGCTGTTTTTT | CASSFLTGLDGTGELFF
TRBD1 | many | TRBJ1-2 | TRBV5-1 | TGCGCCAGCAGCGCAAGACAGGGGCTTGATGGCTACACCTTC | CASSARQGLDGYTF
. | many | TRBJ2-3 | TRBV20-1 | TGCAGTGCCCCCCCTCCCGTCGGGGACGGGGGTTCGCAGTATTTT | CSAPPPVGDGGSQYF
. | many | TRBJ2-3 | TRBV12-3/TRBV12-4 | TGTGCCAGCAGTTTAACCCAAGGGTATACGCAGTATTTT | CASSLTQGYTQYF
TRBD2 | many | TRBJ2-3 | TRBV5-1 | TGCGCCAGCAGCCCCGGGACTAGCGGGGGCACAGATACGCAGTATTTT | CASSPGTSGGTDTQYF
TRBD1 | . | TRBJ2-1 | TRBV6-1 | TGTGCCAGCAGAGGGGGCTCCTACAATGGGCAGTTCTTC | CASRGGSYNGQFF
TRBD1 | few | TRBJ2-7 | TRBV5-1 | TGCGCCAGCAGCCCAGGATTGACAGGGCTCACCTACGAGCAGTACTTC | CASSPGLTGLTYEQYF
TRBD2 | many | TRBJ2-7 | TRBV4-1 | TGCGCCAGCAGCCAAGCTAGCGGCTCCTACGAGCAGTACTTC | CASSQASGSYEQYF
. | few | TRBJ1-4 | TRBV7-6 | TGTGCCAGCAGGAGGGACAACAATGAAAAACTGTTTTTT | CASRRDNNEKLFF
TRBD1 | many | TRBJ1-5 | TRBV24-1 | TGTGCCACCAGTGATGGCCGGGACAGGGGCATGCATTTT | CATSDGRDRGMHF
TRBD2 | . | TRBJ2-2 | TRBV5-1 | TGCGCCAGCAGCTTGGACAGCGGGGGGGCGTACACCGGGGAGCTGTTTTTT | CASSLDSGGAYTGELFF
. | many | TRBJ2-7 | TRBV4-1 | TGCGCCAGCAGCCAGGGGGCAACCTACGAGCAGTACTTC | CASSQGATYEQYF
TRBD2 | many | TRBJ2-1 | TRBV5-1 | TGCGCCAGCAGCCCAACCGGGGGGGGCAATGAGCAGTTCTTC | CASSPTGGGNEQFF
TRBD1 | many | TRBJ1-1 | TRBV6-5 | TGTGCCAGCAGTTACCGTCGTGACAGGGGAGCTTTCTTT | CASSYRRDRGAFF
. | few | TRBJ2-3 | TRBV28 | TGTGCTGTGTCAGGGAAGGATACGCAGTATTTT | CAVSGKDTQYF
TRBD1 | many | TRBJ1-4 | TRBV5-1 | TGCGCCAGCAGCCAGACAGGGGTTAATGAAAAACTGTTTTTT | CASSQTGVNEKLFF
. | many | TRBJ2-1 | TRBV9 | TGTGCCAGCAGCGCAGTTGGGTTCTCCTACAATGAGCAGTTCTTC | CASSAVGFSYNEQFF